The clone carrying this T cell receptor (gamma chain) was observed a handful of times. Its antigen is not identified. The TCRdb protein comes from a much larger clone and disagrees with this DNA's translation at residue 7, likely due to a read error; the protein given here is derived from the DNA. This sample was taken from a study of intestinal T cells in coeliac disease. Each case's genomic DNA was extracted from ten roughly 5.1-µm formalin-fixed paraffin-embedded scrolls. Notes on the study in general: Reported leave-one-out accuracy of TRD kmer clustering was around 90%. TRG clustering correctly classified most of the roughly 54 biopsies (around 94%).

Using about 200 ng of biopsy DNA, TRG was amplified with LymphoTrack primers. TCRdb reanalysed the multiplex PCR reads via CATT. Of more than 650 gamma-chain clones listed, 40% to 55% are singletons. Sequencing input: a duodenal biopsy. This TCR was sampled from a human donor with celiac disease.

The CDR3 DNA is TGTGCTGCGTGGGATTATACTCAGGGCTATAAGAAACTCTTT. Protein product: CAAWDYTQGYKKLF. V usage is TRGV10 and J usage is TRGJ1 or TRGJ2. TRGV10 is recorded as an ORF, its role being uncertain. This CDR3 spans 14 amino acids. With 8 bases clipped from V and 7 bases from J, the junction kept 15 bases outside the gene matches.